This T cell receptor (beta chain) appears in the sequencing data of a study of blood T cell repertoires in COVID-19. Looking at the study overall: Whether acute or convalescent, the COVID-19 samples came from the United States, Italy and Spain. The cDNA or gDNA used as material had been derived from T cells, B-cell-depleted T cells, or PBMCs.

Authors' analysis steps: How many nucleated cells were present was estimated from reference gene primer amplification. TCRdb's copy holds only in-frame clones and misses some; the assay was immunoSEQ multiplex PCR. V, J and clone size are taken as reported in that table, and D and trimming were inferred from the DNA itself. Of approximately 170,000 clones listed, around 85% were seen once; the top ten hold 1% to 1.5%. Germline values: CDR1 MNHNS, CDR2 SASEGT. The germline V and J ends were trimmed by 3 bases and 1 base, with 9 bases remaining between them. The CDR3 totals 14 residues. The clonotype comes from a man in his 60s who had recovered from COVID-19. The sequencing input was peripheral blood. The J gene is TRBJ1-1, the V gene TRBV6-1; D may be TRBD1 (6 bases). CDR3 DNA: TGTGCCAGCAGTGAGAGGACAGAGAACACTGAAGCTTTCTTT. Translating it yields CASSERTENTEAFF.